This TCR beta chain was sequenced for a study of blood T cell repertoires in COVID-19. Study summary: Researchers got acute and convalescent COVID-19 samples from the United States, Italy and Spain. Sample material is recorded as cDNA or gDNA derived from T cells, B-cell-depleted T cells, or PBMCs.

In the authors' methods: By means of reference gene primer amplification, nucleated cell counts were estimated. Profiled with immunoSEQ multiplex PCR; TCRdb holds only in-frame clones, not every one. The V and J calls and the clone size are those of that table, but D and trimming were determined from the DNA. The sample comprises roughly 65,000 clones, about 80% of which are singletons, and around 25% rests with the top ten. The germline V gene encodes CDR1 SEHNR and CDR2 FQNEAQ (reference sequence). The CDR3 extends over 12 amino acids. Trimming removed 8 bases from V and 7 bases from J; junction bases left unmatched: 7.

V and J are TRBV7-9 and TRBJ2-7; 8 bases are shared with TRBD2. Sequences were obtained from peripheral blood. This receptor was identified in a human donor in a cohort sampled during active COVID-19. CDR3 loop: CASQSGGREQYF. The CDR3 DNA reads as TGTGCCAGCCAAAGCGGGGGCAGGGAGCAGTACTTC.